This TCR beta chain was identified during a study of early T cells in non-severe SARS-CoV-2 infection. Study information: Chains were unpaired, as sequencing was done on bulk RNA from unsorted whole blood. Study-wide results and limits: Anti-spike CD8 specificities were favored by VDJdb matching, whose results missed private and CD4 specificities.

This clonotype was seen ten or more times. Its antigen remains unknown. Individual cDNA molecules carried attached unique molecular identifiers. Each CDR3 protein gets one entry after TCRdb re-called the 5' RACE reads with MiXCR. Here the sample spans over 45,000 distinct CDR3 sequences, around 5.2% being singletons. The ends were cut back, 2 bases at V and 6 bases at J, with 9 bases in the middle. The CDR3 has 12 residues. The germline CDR1 and CDR2 sequences are SGHDT and YYEEEE. The J gene is TRBJ2-7, the V gene TRBV5-6, with D unresolved. This sequence was found in an adult who was a healthcare worker with PCR-confirmed SARS-CoV-2 infection or an uninfected control (not recorded which). The sequencing input was whole blood. The CDR3 nucleotides are TGTGCCAGCAGCTTCCCTTCGCGCGAGCAGTACTTC. Protein sequence: CASSFPSREQYF. Complete variable domain (other parts from reference TRBV5-6 and TRBJ2-7): DAGVTQSPTHLIKTRGQQVTLRCSPKSGHDTVSWYQQALGQGPQFIFQYYEEEERQRGNFPDRFSGHQFPNYSSELNVNALLLGDSALYLCASSFPSREQYFGPGTRLTVT.